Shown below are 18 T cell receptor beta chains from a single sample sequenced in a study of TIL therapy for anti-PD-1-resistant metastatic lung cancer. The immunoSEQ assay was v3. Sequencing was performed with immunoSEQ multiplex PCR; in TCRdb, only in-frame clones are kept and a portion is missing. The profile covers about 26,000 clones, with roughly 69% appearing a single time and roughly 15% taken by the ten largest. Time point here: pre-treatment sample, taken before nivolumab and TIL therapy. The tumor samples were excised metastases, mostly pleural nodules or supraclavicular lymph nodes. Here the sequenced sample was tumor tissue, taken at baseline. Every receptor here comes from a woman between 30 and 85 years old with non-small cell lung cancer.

Here the CDR3 DNA reads TGTGCTAGTCATGATCGCCGGGAGCTGTTTTTT. This gives the protein CASHDRRELFF. This chain links TRBV12-5 with TRBJ2-2, with D unresolved. Trimming left V 8 bases short and J 9 bases short, with 10 bases between. The CDR3 has 11 amino acids. In germline, CDR1 is LGHNT, CDR2 FRNRAP.

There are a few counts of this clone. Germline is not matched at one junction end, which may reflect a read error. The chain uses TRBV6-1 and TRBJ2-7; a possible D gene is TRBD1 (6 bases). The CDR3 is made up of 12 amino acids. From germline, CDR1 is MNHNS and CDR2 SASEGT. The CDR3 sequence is CASRHGQPPTSF. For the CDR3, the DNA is TGTGCCAGCAGACATGGACAGCCGCCGACGAGCTTC.

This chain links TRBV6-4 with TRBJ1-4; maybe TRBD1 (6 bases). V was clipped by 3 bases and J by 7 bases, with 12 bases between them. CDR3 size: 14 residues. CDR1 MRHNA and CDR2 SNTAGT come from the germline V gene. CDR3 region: CASSDRAGVEKLFF. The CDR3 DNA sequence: TGTGCCAGCAGTGATCGGGCAGGGGTTGAAAAACTGTTTTTT.

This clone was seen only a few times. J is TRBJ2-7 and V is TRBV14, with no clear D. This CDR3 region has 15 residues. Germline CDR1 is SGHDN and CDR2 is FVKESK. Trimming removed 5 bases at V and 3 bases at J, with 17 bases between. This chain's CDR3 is CASSLTRNSLYEQYF. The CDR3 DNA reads TGTGCCAGCAGCTTAACCAGGAATTCCCTCTACGAGCAGTACTTC.

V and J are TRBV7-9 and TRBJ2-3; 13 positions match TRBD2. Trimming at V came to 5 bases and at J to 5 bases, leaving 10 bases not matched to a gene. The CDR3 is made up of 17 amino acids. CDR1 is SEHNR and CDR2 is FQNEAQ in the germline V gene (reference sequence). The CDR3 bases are TGTGCCAGCAGCCTCTGGACTAGCGGGAGTGACTTAGATACGCAGTATTTT. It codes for CASSLWTSGSDLDTQYF.

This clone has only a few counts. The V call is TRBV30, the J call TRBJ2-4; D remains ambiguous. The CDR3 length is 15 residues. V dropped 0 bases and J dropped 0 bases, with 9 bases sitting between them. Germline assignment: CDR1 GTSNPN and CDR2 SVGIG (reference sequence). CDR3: CAWSVQSLAKNIQYF. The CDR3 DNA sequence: TGTGCCTGGAGTGTACAGTCGTTAGCCAAAAACATTCAGTACTTC.

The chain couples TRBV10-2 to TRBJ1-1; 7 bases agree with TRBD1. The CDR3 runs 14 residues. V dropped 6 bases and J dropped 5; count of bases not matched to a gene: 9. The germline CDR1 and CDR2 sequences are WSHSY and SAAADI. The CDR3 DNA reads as TGCGCCAGCAGCCAGACAGGGACGGGGACTGAAGCTTTCTTT. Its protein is CASSQTGTGTEAFF.

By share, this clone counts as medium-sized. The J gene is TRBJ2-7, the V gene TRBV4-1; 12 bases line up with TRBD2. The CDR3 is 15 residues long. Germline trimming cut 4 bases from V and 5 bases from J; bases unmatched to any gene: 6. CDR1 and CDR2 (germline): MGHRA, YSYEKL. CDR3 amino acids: CASSLTLAGGNEQYF. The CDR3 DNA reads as TGCGCCAGCAGCCTAACCCTAGCGGGAGGGAACGAGCAGTACTTC.

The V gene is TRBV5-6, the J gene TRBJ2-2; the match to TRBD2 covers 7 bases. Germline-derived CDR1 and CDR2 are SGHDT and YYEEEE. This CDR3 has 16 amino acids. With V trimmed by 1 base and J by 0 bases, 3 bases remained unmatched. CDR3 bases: TGTGCCAGCAGCTTGACCAGCGGGGCGAACACCGGGGAGCTGTTTTTT. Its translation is CASSLTSGANTGELFF. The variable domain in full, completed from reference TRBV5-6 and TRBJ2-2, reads DAGVTQSPTHLIKTRGQQVTLRCSPKSGHDTVSWYQQALGQGPQFIFQYYEEEERQRGNFPDRFSGHQFPNYSSELNVNALLLGDSALYLCASSLTSGANTGELFFGEGSRLTVL.

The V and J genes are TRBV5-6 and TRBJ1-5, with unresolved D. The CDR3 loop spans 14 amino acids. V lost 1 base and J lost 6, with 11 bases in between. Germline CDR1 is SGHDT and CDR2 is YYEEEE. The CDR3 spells CASSLIGEGQPQHF. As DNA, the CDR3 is TGTGCCAGCAGCTTGATAGGTGAAGGTCAGCCCCAGCATTTT.

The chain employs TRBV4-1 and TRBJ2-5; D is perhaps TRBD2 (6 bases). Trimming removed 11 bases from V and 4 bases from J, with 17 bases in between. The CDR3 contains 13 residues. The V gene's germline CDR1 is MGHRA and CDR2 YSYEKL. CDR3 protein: CACSQWRGETQYF. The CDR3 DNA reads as TGCGCCTGCTCCCAGTGGCGGGGAGAGACCCAGTACTTC.

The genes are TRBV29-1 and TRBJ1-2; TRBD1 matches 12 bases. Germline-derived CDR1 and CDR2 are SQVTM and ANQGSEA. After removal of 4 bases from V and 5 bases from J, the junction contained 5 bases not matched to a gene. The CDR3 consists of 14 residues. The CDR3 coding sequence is TGCAGCGTTGGGGGACAGGGGGCTGCTTATGGCTACACCTTC. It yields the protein CSVGGQGAAYGYTF.

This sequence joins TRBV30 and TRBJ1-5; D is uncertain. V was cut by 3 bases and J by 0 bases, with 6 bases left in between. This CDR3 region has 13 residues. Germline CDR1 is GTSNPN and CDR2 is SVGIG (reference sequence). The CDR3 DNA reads TGTGCCTGGAGCAAGGCTAGCAATCAGCCCCAGCATTTT. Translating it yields CAWSKASNQPQHF.

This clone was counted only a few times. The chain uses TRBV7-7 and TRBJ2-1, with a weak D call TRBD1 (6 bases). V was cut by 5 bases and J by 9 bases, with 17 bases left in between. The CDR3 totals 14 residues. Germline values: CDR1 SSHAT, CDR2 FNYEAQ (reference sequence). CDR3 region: CASSARDGRGEQFF. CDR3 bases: TGTGCCAGCAGCGCGAGGGACGGCAGGGGTGAGCAGTTCTTC.

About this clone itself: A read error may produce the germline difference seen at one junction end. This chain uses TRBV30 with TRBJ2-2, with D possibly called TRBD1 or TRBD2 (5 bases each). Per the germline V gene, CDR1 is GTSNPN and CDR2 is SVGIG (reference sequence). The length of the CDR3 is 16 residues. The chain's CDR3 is CARSRIGTGNTGELFF. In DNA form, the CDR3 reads TGTGCCCGGAGCCGCATCGGGACGGGGAACACCGGGGAGCTGTTTTTT.

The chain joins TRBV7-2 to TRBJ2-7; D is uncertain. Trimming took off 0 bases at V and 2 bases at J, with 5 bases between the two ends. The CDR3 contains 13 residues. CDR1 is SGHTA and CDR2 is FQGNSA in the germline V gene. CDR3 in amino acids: CASSLAGTYEQYF. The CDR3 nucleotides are TGTGCCAGCAGCTTAGCTGGGACCTACGAGCAGTACTTC.

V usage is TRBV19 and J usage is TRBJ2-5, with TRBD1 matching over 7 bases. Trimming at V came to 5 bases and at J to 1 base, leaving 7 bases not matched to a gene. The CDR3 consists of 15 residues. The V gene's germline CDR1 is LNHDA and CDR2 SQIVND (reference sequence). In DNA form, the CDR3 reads TGTGCCAGTAGTCTACAGGGGAGCGCCCAAGAGACCCAGTACTTC. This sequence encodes CASSLQGSAQETQYF.

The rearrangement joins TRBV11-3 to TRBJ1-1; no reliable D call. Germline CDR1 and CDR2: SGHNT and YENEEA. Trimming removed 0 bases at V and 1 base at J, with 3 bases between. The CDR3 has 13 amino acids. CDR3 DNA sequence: TGTGCCAGCAGCTTAGACAGGAACACTGAAGCTTTCTTT. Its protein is CASSLDRNTEAFF.